One and the same sample provided the 27 T cell receptor beta chains below, sequenced in a study of shared clonotypes between healthy human individuals. Libraries were prepared by immunoSEQ multiplex PCR; TCRdb keeps only in-frame clonotypes and omits some of them. The table records about 1.1 million clones, 75% to 85% of them present only once. What was sequenced was memory CD4+ T cells from PBMCs. Subset described: CD45RA-negative fraction. These receptors originate from a man younger than 35 in good health. Some clones in this sample may be carry-over from other donors' samples.

With respect to this clone: A far larger clone is only one base removed, so a read error is likely. The genes are TRBV27 and TRBJ2-7, with 10 nucleotides matching TRBD2. Germline CDR1 and CDR2: MNHEY and SMNVEV (reference sequence). This CDR3 spans 15 amino acids. The chain's CDR3 is CVSSLKASGSNEQYF. CDR3 nucleotide sequence: TGTGTCAGCAGTTTAAAGGCTAGCGGGAGCAACGAGCAGTACTTC.

The chain carries TRBV2 and TRBJ1-2; TRBD1 matches at 10 bases. From germline, CDR1 is SNHLY and CDR2 FYNNEI. V was pared by 6 bases and J by 8 bases, with 6 bases of the junction left unmatched. This CDR3 comprises 13 residues. The CDR3 region is CASRQGQGRGYTF. As DNA, the CDR3 is TGTGCCAGCAGACAGGGACAGGGGAGAGGCTACACCTTC. The complete variable domain, with remaining parts taken from reference TRBV2 and TRBJ1-2, reads EPEVTQTPSHQVTQMGQEVILRCVPISNHLYFYWYRQILGQKVEFLVSFYNNEISEKSEIFDDQFSVERPDGSNFTLKIRSTKLEDSAMYFCASRQGQGRGYTFGSGTRLTVV.

V gene TRBV30 combines with J gene TRBJ2-1; the D gene could be TRBD1 or TRBD2 (7 bases each). V lost 2 bases and J lost 3, with 17 bases in between. The germline CDR1 and CDR2 sequences are GTSNPN and SVGIG (reference sequence). The CDR3 consists of 16 residues. The CDR3 is CAWSPGGTILYNEQFF. The CDR3 DNA sequence: TGTGCCTGGAGTCCAGGGGGGACTATCCTCTACAATGAGCAGTTCTTC.

The J gene is TRBJ2-7, the V gene TRBV9; 10 bases line up with TRBD1. V lost 3 bases to trimming and J lost 2 bases; unmatched junction nucleotides: 8. Germline CDR1 reads SGDLS; CDR2 reads YYNGEE. The CDR3 totals 16 residues. DNA of the CDR3: TGTGCCAGCAGCGCCACCGGGACAGGGGTGACCTACGAGCAGTACTTC. The encoded protein is CASSATGTGVTYEQYF.

The chain is built from TRBV2 and TRBJ2-5, with TRBD1 matching 8 bases. The CDR3 loop spans 14 amino acids. Germline V gives CDR1 SNHLY, CDR2 FYNNEI. V shed 7 bases, J shed 5 bases, and the junction held 9 bases outside the gene matches. CDR3 DNA: TGTGCCAGCATGGCGGCAGGGGGCTGGGAGACCCAGTACTTC. Translation: CASMAAGGWETQYF.

V and J are TRBV28 and TRBJ1-2, with 8 bases lining up with TRBD1. V shed 5 bases and J 7 bases; nucleotides not matched to a gene: 9. Germline loops: CDR1 MDHEN, CDR2 SYDVKM. There are 14 residues in the CDR3. This chain's CDR3 is CASSRAGTGGGYTF. The CDR3 bases are TGTGCCAGCAGTCGCGCCGGGACAGGAGGTGGCTACACCTTC.

CDR3 DNA: TGTGCCTGGAGGTCCCCCCGGGACACTGAAGCTTTCTTT. It translates to CAWRSPRDTEAFF. This chain uses TRBV30 with TRBJ1-1; D remains unclear. This CDR3 contains 13 residues. Germline-derived CDR1 and CDR2 are GTSNPN and SVGIG (reference sequence). V was cut by 3 bases and J by 3 bases, with 11 bases left in between.

V is TRBV29-1 and J is TRBJ2-1; D is unresolved. From germline, CDR1 is SQVTM and CDR2 ANQGSEA. The CDR3 consists of 14 residues. V lost 6 bases to trimming and J lost 0 bases, with 12 bases between them. The CDR3, as DNA: TGCAGCGTCACCGGTCGCAGCTCCTACAATGAGCAGTTCTTC. As protein: CSVTGRSSYNEQFF.

A word on this clone: The same CDR3 is also encoded by other DNA sequences in this sample. This chain uses TRBV6-6 with TRBJ1-1; D gene uncertain. Trimming took off 0 bases at V and 5 bases at J, with 7 bases between the two ends. The CDR3 contains 13 residues. The V gene's germline CDR1 is MNHNY and CDR2 SVGAGI (reference sequence). The CDR3 DNA reads TGTGCCAGCAGTTACTCGAGTGATACTGAAGCTTTCTTT. This encodes CASSYSSDTEAFF.

The V gene is TRBV28, the J gene TRBJ2-7; the D gene is possibly TRBD1 (6 bases). V dropped 9 bases and J dropped 1 base, with 13 bases sitting between them. CDR1 and CDR2 from the germline V gene are MDHEN and SYDVKM. The CDR3 runs 13 residues. The CDR3 spells CASLPGQSYEQYF. CDR3 nucleotide sequence: TGTGCCAGTCTTCCCGGACAGTCCTACGAGCAGTACTTC.

The rearrangement joins TRBV28 to TRBJ2-2; a possible D gene is TRBD1 (6 bases). CDR3 length: 13 residues. Trimming cost V 5 bases and J 9 bases, with 13 bases left between them. CDR1 and CDR2 from the germline V gene are MDHEN and SYDVKM. The CDR3 sequence is CASSENRVRELFF. The CDR3 DNA reads TGTGCCAGCAGTGAAAACAGGGTCCGGGAGCTGTTTTTT.

The genes are TRBV4-3 and TRBJ2-7; 15 nucleotides match TRBD2. This CDR3 comprises 15 residues. Germline CDR1 reads LGHNA; CDR2 reads YSLEER. The V gene end was trimmed by 4 bases and the J gene end by 3 bases; junction bases not matched to a gene: 1. Here the CDR3 reads CASSRGLAGGYEQYF. CDR3 DNA sequence: TGCGCCAGCAGCCGGGGACTAGCGGGAGGCTACGAGCAGTACTTC.

This sequence joins TRBV28 and TRBJ1-3; D is undetermined. V dropped 6 bases and J dropped 0 bases, with 21 bases sitting between them. Germline V gene data show CDR1 as MDHEN and CDR2 as SYDVKM. The CDR3 covers 18 residues. CDR3 DNA: TGTGCCAGCAGGACTCCAGGACCCCGGGCCCCCTCTGGAAACACCATATATTTT. It translates to CASRTPGPRAPSGNTIYF.

The chain combines TRBV5-1 with TRBJ1-5; the D is unclear. Per germline, CDR1 SGHRS and CDR2 YFSETQ. The CDR3 is 16 amino acids. V dropped 0 bases and J dropped 7 bases, with 17 bases sitting between them. Here the CDR3 reads CASSLGSREGRQPQHF. The CDR3 DNA follows: TGCGCCAGCAGCTTGGGGTCCCGGGAGGGCAGGCAGCCCCAGCATTTT.

This clone was detected only once. The chain combines TRBV28 with TRBJ1-3; 8 nucleotides match TRBD1. Germline V gene sequence: CDR1 MDHEN, CDR2 SYDVKM. V was clipped by 10 bases and J by 0 bases; unmatched bases: 17. The CDR3 spans 18 residues. The CDR3 sequence is CAIRTSGQGGFSGNTIYF. The CDR3 DNA reads TGTGCCATACGTACCTCTGGACAGGGCGGATTCTCTGGAAACACCATATATTTT.

The chain links TRBV2 to TRBJ2-7; a possible D gene is TRBD1 (6 bases). This CDR3 spans 15 amino acids. V was trimmed by 5 bases and J by 2 bases, leaving 16 bases between them. Germline V gives CDR1 SNHLY, CDR2 FYNNEI. The CDR3 bases are TGTGCCAGCAGTTGGGACAACTCCAATACCTACGAGCAGTACTTC. This codes for CASSWDNSNTYEQYF.

The J gene is TRBJ2-3, the V gene TRBV19, with a weak D call TRBD2 (6 bases). Trimming stripped 5 bases from V and 5 bases from J, with 17 bases between. CDR3 length: 15 residues. Germline CDR1 is LNHDA and CDR2 is SQIVND (reference sequence). The CDR3 loop reads CASSSRWGLVDTQYF. Written as DNA, the CDR3 is TGTGCCAGTAGTTCAAGGTGGGGACTCGTAGATACGCAGTATTTT.

The rearrangement joins TRBV7-9 to TRBJ1-5; possibly TRBD1 for D (5 bases). The germline V and J ends were trimmed by 5 bases and 7 bases, with 12 bases remaining between them. The CDR3 has 13 residues. Germline CDR1 SEHNR, CDR2 FQNEAQ (reference sequence). This chain's CDR3 is CASSRGGGQPQHF. The CDR3 coding sequence is TGTGCCAGCAGCCGTGGGGGGGGACAGCCCCAGCATTTT.

As to this clone: A far more abundant clone sits one base away, making this likely a read error. This chain connects TRBV7-6 to TRBJ2-1; 14 bases line up with TRBD2. Germline V lookup: CDR1 SGHVS, CDR2 FNYEAQ. The CDR3 consists of 17 residues. The V gene end was trimmed by 1 base and the J gene end by 1 base; junction bases not matched to a gene: 0. The CDR3 coding sequence is TGTGCCAGCAGCTTAGGGACTAGCGGGAGGTCCTACAATGAGCAGTTCTTC. Translation gives CASSLGTSGRSYNEQFF.

The chain combines TRBV5-1 with TRBJ2-1; D call uncertain. Trimming stripped 3 bases from V and 2 bases from J, with 9 bases between. This CDR3 has 14 amino acids. CDR1 and CDR2 (germline): SGHRS, YFSETQ. The CDR3 coding sequence is TGCGCCAGCAGCTCTGATCAAGCCTACAATGAGCAGTTCTTC. It codes for CASSSDQAYNEQFF.

This chain connects TRBV28 to TRBJ2-3; TRBD2 matches at 15 bases. The germline V gene has CDR1 MDHEN and CDR2 SYDVKM. V trimming: 5 bases; J trimming: 7 bases; junction bases outside the gene matches: 4. CDR3 length: 15 amino acids. The CDR3 nucleotides are TGTGCCAGCAGTGCGGGACTAGCGGGAGGATATACGCAGTATTTT. Translating gives CASSAGLAGGYTQYF. Full variable domain (remainder filled in from reference TRBV28 and TRBJ2-3): DVKVTQSSRYLVKRTGEKVFLECVQDMDHENMFWYRQDPGLGLRLIYFSYDVKMKEKGDIPEGYSVSREKKERFSLILESASTNQTSMYLCASSAGLAGGYTQYFGPGTRLTVL.

The chain employs TRBV5-1 and TRBJ2-3, with D perhaps matching TRBD1 (5 bases). V lost 2 bases, J lost 4 bases, and 8 bases lay in between. The CDR3 is 13 amino acids. The germline V gene encodes CDR1 SGHRS and CDR2 YFSETQ. The CDR3 nucleotides read TGCGCCAGCAGCTTACAGGTCCCAGATACGCAGTATTTT. This gives the protein CASSLQVPDTQYF.

The chain joins TRBV10-3 to TRBJ2-1; 7 positions agree with TRBD2. V was clipped by 8 bases and J by 5 bases; unmatched bases: 12. The CDR3 loop spans 15 amino acids. The V gene's germline CDR1 is ENHRY and CDR2 SYGVKD. CDR3 coding DNA: TGTGCCATCCGTCGCGGAACGGGAGGAGACAATGAGCAGTTCTTC. Amino acids: CAIRRGTGGDNEQFF.

The chain couples TRBV18 to TRBJ1-1; possibly TRBD1 for D (5 bases). There are 15 residues in the CDR3. Germline CDR1 reads KGHSH; CDR2 reads LQKENI. The ends were cut back, 2 bases at V and 4 bases at J, with 14 bases in the middle. The CDR3 DNA reads as TGTGCCAGCTCACCATTGGTAACAGGTGTCACTGAAGCTTTCTTT. Its protein is CASSPLVTGVTEAFF.

The chain carries TRBV5-6 and TRBJ2-1; D is possibly TRBD1 (5 bases). Germline assignment: CDR1 SGHDT and CDR2 YYEEEE. V was shortened by 4 bases and J by 12 bases, with 14 bases between the two germline ends. The CDR3 sequence is 12 residues long. The CDR3 reads CASSLRESVQFF. The CDR3 coding sequence is TGTGCCAGCAGCCTCAGGGAATCTGTGCAGTTCTTC.

Written as DNA, the CDR3 is TGTGCCAGCAGCCCGCTCAAGGGGACAGAGGTTCAAGAGACCCAGTACTTC. It encodes CASSPLKGTEVQETQYF. This chain connects TRBV14 to TRBJ2-5; TRBD1 aligns across 7 bases. CDR3 length equals 17 residues. Trimming removed 4 bases from V and 2 bases from J; junction bases left unmatched: 13. CDR1 is SGHDN and CDR2 is FVKESK in the germline V gene.

J is TRBJ2-7 and V is TRBV7-3; 7 positions agree with TRBD1. The V and J ends lost 6 bases and 1 base, in that order; junction bases with no gene match: 9. Germline CDR1 SGHTA, CDR2 FQGTGA. The CDR3 length is 15 residues. This CDR3 reads CASSFGPGGSYEQYF. Here the CDR3 DNA reads TGTGCCAGCAGTTTCGGTCCAGGGGGATCCTACGAGCAGTACTTC.